This T cell receptor beta chain originates from a study of regulatory T cells in long-lasting Graves disease (dated by TCRdb to the early 2020s). In terms of the full investigation: In the newly diagnosed Graves' disease group, patients had been taking antithyroid drugs for less than 3 months. Persistent Graves' disease patients were compared with newly diagnosed Graves' disease patients by peripheral blood TCR sequencing and RNA sequencing. The study took place in China and was registered as a clinical trial. A total of roughly 35 samples were covered by TCR sequencing, comprising around 13 persistent and 20 or so newly diagnosed Graves' disease patients. What the authors observed across the whole study: Compared with newly diagnosed patients, persistent Graves' disease patients had lower TCR Shannon entropy and fewer highly expanded clones, which suggests clonal expansion. The authors noted that the small sample size was a limitation that may lower accuracy. Persistent patients shared more public clonotypes among themselves (around 3,000) than newly diagnosed patients did (about 970). Because the primary lesion, thyroid tissue, could not be accessed, the study looked at peripheral blood alone. Persistent disease showed preferential use of TRBV28, TRBJ1-2 and TRBJ2-5, whereas newly diagnosed disease favored TRBV20-1 and TRBJ2-1. Sequencing and analysis were limited to the TCR beta chain.

In light of the paper, this sample's time point label describes: newly diagnosed GD, antithyroid drugs for less than 3 months. For both TCR sequencing and RNA sequencing, RNA was extracted from PBMCs in TRIzol. The diagnosis of Graves' disease followed American Thyroid Association guidelines. Recruitment of patients was carried out at an endocrinology department in Xi'an, China. From each patient, approximately 10 milliliters of peripheral blood was collected into an EDTA anticoagulant tube. PBMCs were isolated by Ficoll Paque Plus density gradient separation without further T cell sorting. An Agilent 2100 Bioanalyzer and agarose gel were used to check RNA quality, while a NanoDrop 2000 measured RNA concentration. There are 13 amino acids in the CDR3, from cysteine to phenylalanine inclusive. Kept here is only the CDR3 DNA, which spans 39 bases and is read in frame from base 1. The V end gives up 6 bases and the J end 9 bases, leaving 8 bases in the junction not matched to a gene. Based on the germline V gene (reference sequence), the CDR1 and CDR2 sequences are DFQATT and SNEGSKA.

The library was obtained by multiplex PCR. Sequencing used an Illumina HiSeq 4000. iRepertoire HTBI primers and Arm-PCR amplification of CDR3 regions were used to construct TCR beta libraries. Before sequencing, the PCR products went through gel purification. The original methods were these. Across samples, some 62 TRBV and approximately 15 TRBJ segments were identified and used for gene usage analysis of CDR3 amino acid clonotypes. COPE and FqMerger were used to merge the filtered high-quality paired reads into contigs. BLAST was used to align contigs to IMGT TRBV, TRBD and TRBJ reference genes, and CDR3 was defined according to IMGT. Clonotypes above 0.1% frequency were classified as highly expanded clones. Shannon entropy served as the measure of repertoire diversity, while the Gini coefficient captured V-J evenness. A clonotype found in more than one individual was treated as public. TCRdb applied fastp at Q25 and MiXCR to the public reads, then kept only in-frame beta chains. Each CDR3 protein gets just one entry, which takes the most common genes and DNA from the rows behind it. TCRdb assigned the V and J calls; the authors' analysis was not used. This sample holds roughly 610,000 distinct CDR3 sequences; 15% to 20% were observed only once. The top ten hold approximately 12% of the sample.

As for this clonotype: Which antigen it targets is not known. One base away there is no much larger clone; base qualities are not given.

These data were also filed under a second study, of T cells in Graves' hyperthyroidism and ophthalmopathy. Per the second study: Stable Graves' hyperthyroidism was defined as the absence of progression to ophthalmopathy over 18 months of follow-up. Hyperthyroidism patients were newly diagnosed, had a disease duration of under 2 months, and were aged 18 to 65 years. Patients with uncontrolled infections, other autoimmune diseases, pregnancy or lactation were excluded. Diagnoses were based on clinical symptoms, serum thyroxine and TRAb, thyroid ultrasound and orbital computed tomography. The first round of RT-PCR for the TCR CDR3 was performed with the HTBI primer set and the Qiagen OneStep RT-PCR kit. Blood samples also contained most of the expanded thyroid clonotypes (frequency above 0.001), which suggests that blood repertoires may reflect thyroid immune responses. In cross-validation, a model built on a 13 V-J signature told ophthalmopathy apart from stable hyperthyroidism with roughly 87% sensitivity and 81% to 82% specificity, and in testing the same model reached 80%/75%. During validation, the model predicted progression to ophthalmopathy a median of around 6 months ahead of onset, with around 71% sensitivity and less than 85% specificity. To identify distinguishing TCR V-J signatures, a discovery cohort of 95 to 100 patients was used, comprising 40 to 45 with Graves' ophthalmopathy and 57 with stable Graves' hyperthyroidism. Prospective prediction of ophthalmopathy was tested in an independent validation cohort of under 20 hyperthyroidism patients and some 17 patients who later progressed to ophthalmopathy. The 100 or so discovery patients were divided at random into training and test sets in a 7:3 ratio. In addition, the study compared T-cell repertoires in thyroid tissue and in blood from 6 or 7 Graves' hyperthyroidism patients. After sampling, hyperthyroidism patients received methimazole starting at 30 mg daily, and ophthalmopathy patients received high-dose intravenous methylprednisolone. The libraries were constructed in a second round of multiplex PCR and then size-selected and purified. The libraries were sequenced on an Illumina HiSeq2000 using paired-end 100 bp reads. Raw data were processed with SOAPnuke, discarding reads with adapters, uncalled bases, mean Phred below 15, or no exact constant-primer or identifier match. High-quality paired reads were merged with COPE v1.2.5, and unique nucleotide sequences were defined as clonotypes. MiTCR v1.1 was used to align clonotypes to the IMGT TRBV, TRBD and TRBJ reference segments. The analysis was restricted to V-J combinations with a frequency above 0.0001, which together covered roughly 99% of the repertoires. The TCS score was defined as the ratio of F50 (clonal expansion) to E x V (chaos), calculated using BLOSUM62-based TCRdist between CDR3 peptides within each V-J. Welch's t-statistics and random forest reduced around 510 V-J features to about 12, which were used in a naive Bayes classifier (R e1071). Sample size was not statistically predetermined, and investigators were not blinded to group allocation. According to the paper, TCR Vbeta CDR3 sequencing was carried out on some 140 peripheral blood samples, which came from more than 40 ophthalmopathy, 75 or so hyperthyroidism and some 17 progressor patients.

The sequenced sample was peripheral blood mononuclear cells (PBMCs), obtained at new diagnosis, from a patient treated with antithyroid drugs. This TCR was recovered from a man between 18 and 29 years old with Graves disease. Donor details come from another sample of the same person, matched by shared clones. This chain joins TRBV20-1 to TRBJ1-6, and 7 junctional nucleotides match TRBD1. This receptor carries the CDR3 CSAGDSRGSPLHF. The bases are TGCAGTGCAGGGGACAGTAGGGGTTCACCCCTCCACTTT.